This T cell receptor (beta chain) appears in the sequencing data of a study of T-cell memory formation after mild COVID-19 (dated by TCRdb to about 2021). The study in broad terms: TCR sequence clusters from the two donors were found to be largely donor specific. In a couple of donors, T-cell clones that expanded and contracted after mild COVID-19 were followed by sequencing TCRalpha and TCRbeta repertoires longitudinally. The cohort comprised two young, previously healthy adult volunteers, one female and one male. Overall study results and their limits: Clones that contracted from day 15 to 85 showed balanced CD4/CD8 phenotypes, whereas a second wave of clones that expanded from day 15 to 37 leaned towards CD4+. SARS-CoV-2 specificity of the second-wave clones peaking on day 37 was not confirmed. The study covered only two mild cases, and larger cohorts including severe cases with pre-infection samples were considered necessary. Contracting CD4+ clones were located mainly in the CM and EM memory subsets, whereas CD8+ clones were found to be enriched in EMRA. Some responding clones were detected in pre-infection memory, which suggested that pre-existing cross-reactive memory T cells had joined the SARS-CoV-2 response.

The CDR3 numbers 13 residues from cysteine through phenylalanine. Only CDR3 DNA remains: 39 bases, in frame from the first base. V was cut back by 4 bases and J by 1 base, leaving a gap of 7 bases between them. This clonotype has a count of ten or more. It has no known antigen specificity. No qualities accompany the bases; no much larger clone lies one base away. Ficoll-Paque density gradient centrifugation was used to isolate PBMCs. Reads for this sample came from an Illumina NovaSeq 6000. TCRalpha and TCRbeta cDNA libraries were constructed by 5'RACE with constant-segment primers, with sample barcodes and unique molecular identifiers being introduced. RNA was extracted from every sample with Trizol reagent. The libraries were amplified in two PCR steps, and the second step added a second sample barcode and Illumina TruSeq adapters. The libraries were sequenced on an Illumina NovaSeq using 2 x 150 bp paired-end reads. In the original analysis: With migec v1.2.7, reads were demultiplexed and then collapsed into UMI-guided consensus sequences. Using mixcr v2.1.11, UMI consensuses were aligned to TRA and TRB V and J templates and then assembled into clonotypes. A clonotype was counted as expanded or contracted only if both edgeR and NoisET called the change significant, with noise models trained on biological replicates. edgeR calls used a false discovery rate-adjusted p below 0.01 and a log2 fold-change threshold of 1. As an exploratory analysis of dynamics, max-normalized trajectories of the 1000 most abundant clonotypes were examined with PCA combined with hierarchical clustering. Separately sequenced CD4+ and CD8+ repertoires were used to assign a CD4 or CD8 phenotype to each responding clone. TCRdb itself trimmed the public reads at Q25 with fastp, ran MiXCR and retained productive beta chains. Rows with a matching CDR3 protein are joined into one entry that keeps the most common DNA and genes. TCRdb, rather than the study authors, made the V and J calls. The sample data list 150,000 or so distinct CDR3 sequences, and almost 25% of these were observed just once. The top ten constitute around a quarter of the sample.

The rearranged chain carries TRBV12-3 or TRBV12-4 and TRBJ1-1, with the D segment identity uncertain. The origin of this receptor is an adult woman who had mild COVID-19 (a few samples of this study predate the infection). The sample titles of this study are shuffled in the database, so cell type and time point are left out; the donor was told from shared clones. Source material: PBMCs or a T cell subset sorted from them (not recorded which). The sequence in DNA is TGTGCCAGCAGTTCTGAGGGGAACACTGAAGCTTTCTTT. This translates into CASSSEGNTEAFF.